The entry below describes one T cell receptor beta chain. Its antigen is still unknown. Unique molecular identifiers were used to barcode this TCRbeta library. TCRdb re-analysed the PCR reads in MiXCR, keeping a single row per CDR3 protein. Of about a million distinct CDR3 sequences listed, roughly 29% are singletons. This record comes from a study of T-cell reconstitution after alpha-beta-depleted transplantation in children. Overall study findings and caveats: The main origin of T-cell counts and diversity one year after transplant was newly produced T cells. Day-60 TCRbeta diversity that was high in some patients was derived from surviving recipient T cells and thymic progenitors. Two months or so post-transplant, alpha-beta T cells reportedly derived from several hundred expanded graft clones.

The material sequenced was PBMCs, mostly from graft donor cells, taken 360 days after TCRalphabeta/CD19-depleted stem cell transplant. This receptor was taken from a boy in the first two years of life who had a stem cell transplant for SCID, so the T cells may come from the graft donor.

The CDR3 reads CASSTGGTYNEQFF. The CDR3 nucleotides read TGTGCCAGCTCGACAGGGGGCACCTACAATGAGCAGTTCTTC. J is TRBJ2-1 and V is TRBV7-8, with 10 bases fitting TRBD1. The germline gives CDR1 SGHVS, CDR2 FQNEAQ. CDR3 length: 14 amino acids. V lost 8 bases, J lost 2 bases, and 3 bases stayed unmatched.